This TCR beta chain was captured in a study of blood T cell repertoires in COVID-19. Study-level background: Whether acute or convalescent, the COVID-19 samples came from the United States, Italy and Spain. Nucleic acid was either cDNA or gDNA, and it came from T cells, B-cell-depleted T cells, or PBMCs.

Per germline, CDR1 MRHNA and CDR2 SNTAGT. Deletions cut 1 base from V and 2 bases from J, with 9 bases between. The CDR3 loop spans 14 amino acids. Methods used by the authors: Amplification of reference gene primers was used by the study to estimate nucleated cell counts. Here immunoSEQ multiplex PCR was the method, and the copy in TCRdb shows in-frame clones only, minus some. The DNA was the basis for D and trimming; V, J and clone size are from that table. Of just over 35,000 clones in the sample, 87% were seen once. This receptor was identified in a man aged 60 to 69 with acute or convalescent COVID-19. Source material: peripheral blood. The chain joins TRBV6-4 to TRBJ2-7, with TRBD2 as a possible D gene (5 bases). CDR3 sequence (DNA): TGTGCCAGCAGTGACTGGACTGGAGCCTACGAGCAGTACTTC. Its protein is CASSDWTGAYEQYF.